Listed below are T cell receptor beta chains from one sample, sequenced in a study of T cell responses to AZD1222 COVID-19 vaccine. TCRdb's table, derived via immunoSEQ multiplex PCR, lists solely in-frame clones and lacks some. The table includes approximately 57,000 clones, around 85% detected once. The sequencing used peripheral blood, collected on day 0 of AZD1222 vaccination. The source of these receptors is an adult in good health. Each CDR3 is given with its conserved first and last residue. D genes are given only for firm matches. Only some rows state a clone size, as once, few, many or a class for expanded clones.

CASKRTARDNYGYTF	TGTGCCAGTAAGCGGACAGCGAGGGATAACTATGGCTACACCTTC	-	-	TRBV19	TRBJ1-2
CASSLWGQRDYFYEQYF	TGTGCCAGCAGTTTATGGGGTCAGCGGGACTACTTCTACGAGCAGTACTTC	-	TRBD2	TRBV28	TRBJ2-7
CASSLGAVREKLFF	TGTGCCAGCAGTTTAGGGGCGGTCAGGGAAAAACTGTTTTTT	-	-	TRBV27	TRBJ1-4
CASSYSLGGNQPQHF	TGTGCCAGCAGTTACTCGCTTGGAGGCAATCAGCCCCAGCATTTT	-	-	TRBV6-5	TRBJ1-5
CASSPPGGAGASPQHF	TGTGCCAGCAGTCCCCCTGGAGGGGCGGGGGCCTCGCCCCAGCATTTT	-	-	TRBV28	TRBJ1-5
CAISDRGLVNEQFF	TGTGCCATCAGTGACAGGGGGCTAGTGAATGAGCAGTTCTTC	-	TRBD1	TRBV10-3	TRBJ2-1
CASSLGATGNQPQHF	TGTGCCAGCAGCTTAGGGGCAACAGGGAATCAGCCCCAGCATTTT	-	-	TRBV13	TRBJ1-5
CASSWLGGNQPQHF	TGTGCCAGTAGTTGGTTGGGCGGCAATCAGCCCCAGCATTTT	-	-	TRBV19	TRBJ1-5
CASSLVGSSYEQYF	TGTGCCAGCAGCTTGGTGGGGAGCTCCTACGAGCAGTACTTC	-	-	TRBV5-5	TRBJ2-7
CAWDRGGNQPQHF	TGTGCCTGGGACAGGGGTGGAAATCAGCCCCAGCATTTT	-	TRBD1	TRBV30	TRBJ1-5
CASSLSGQGYSYEQYF	TGTGCCAGCAGTTTATCAGGACAGGGATACTCCTACGAGCAGTACTTC	-	TRBD1	TRBV28	TRBJ2-7
CASRSDRGYNEQFF	TGTGCCAGCAGGTCGGACAGGGGCTACAATGAGCAGTTCTTC	-	TRBD1	TRBV28	TRBJ2-1
CATSDSLGTSGSYNEQFF	TGTGCCACCAGTGATTCTCTTGGGACTAGCGGCTCCTACAATGAGCAGTTCTTC	once	TRBD2	TRBV24-1	TRBJ2-1
CASSPATANTGELFF	TGTGCCAGCTCACCAGCAACCGCGAACACCGGGGAGCTGTTTTTT	-	-	TRBV18	TRBJ2-2
CASSLPPPDRGDTQYF	TGTGCCAGCAGCTTACCCCCCCCGGACAGGGGGGATACGCAGTATTTT	-	TRBD1	TRBV11-1	TRBJ2-3
CASSVGGDDTYYEQYF	TGTGCCAGCAGCGTAGGGGGGGATGACACCTACTACGAGCAGTACTTC	-	-	TRBV9	TRBJ2-7
CASSNYRDPYEQYF	TGTGCCAGTAGTAACTACAGGGATCCCTACGAGCAGTACTTC	-	-	TRBV19	TRBJ2-7
CASSPPTNAYEQYF	TGTGCCAGCTCACCACCTACAAACGCCTACGAGCAGTACTTC	-	-	TRBV18	TRBJ2-7
CAPRDQPQHF	TGTGCCCCTCGGGATCAGCCCCAGCATTTT	-	-	TRBV27	TRBJ1-5
CASSNSGGKGEKLFF	TGTGCCAGCAGCAACTCGGGGGGAAAGGGGGAAAAACTGTTTTTT	-	-	TRBV2	TRBJ1-4
CASSYGGINTEAFF	TGTGCCAGCAGTTACGGGGGGATTAACACTGAAGCTTTCTTT	-	-	TRBV6-5	TRBJ1-1
CSVEVGGWGYTF	TGCAGCGTTGAAGTTGGGGGCTGGGGCTACACCTTC	-	-	TRBV29-1	TRBJ1-2
CASKSDRKNIQYF	TGTGCCAGCAAGTCGGACAGGAAAAACATTCAGTACTTC	-	TRBD1	TRBV6-4	TRBJ2-4
CASTSLGLAGVRAYNEQFF	TGTGCCAGCACGAGCCTGGGACTAGCGGGAGTGAGGGCCTACAATGAGCAGTTCTTC	-	TRBD2	TRBV2	TRBJ2-1
CATGTHSNQPQHF	TGTGCCACGGGGACCCATAGCAATCAGCCCCAGCATTTT	-	-	TRBV3-1/TRBV3-2	TRBJ1-5
CASSEDPTGNQPQHF	TGTGCCAGCAGTGAAGATCCCACTGGCAATCAGCCCCAGCATTTT	-	-	TRBV6-1	TRBJ1-5
CASRGTGVEKLFF	TGTGCCAGCAGGGGCACTGGGGTAGAAAAACTGTTTTTT	-	-	TRBV27	TRBJ1-4
CASRGGGTEAFF	TGTGCCAGTCGGGGAGGGGGCACTGAAGCTTTCTTT	-	-	TRBV19	TRBJ1-1
CASSDRTGGSYNEQFF	TGTGCCAGCAGCGACCGGACAGGGGGCTCCTACAATGAGCAGTTCTTC	-	TRBD1	TRBV9	TRBJ2-1
CASSLEAGAGNQPQHF	TGTGCCAGCAGCTTAGAAGCTGGGGCAGGTAATCAGCCCCAGCATTTT	-	-	TRBV7-2	TRBJ1-5
CASSPLTGGGETQYF	TGTGCCAGCTCACCGCTGACAGGGGGTGGAGAGACCCAGTACTTC	-	TRBD1	TRBV18	TRBJ2-5
CASSPSLGQGNSPLHF	TGTGCCAGCTCACCTTCTTTGGGACAGGGAAATTCACCCCTCCACTTT	-	TRBD1	TRBV18	TRBJ1-6